The sequence of this T cell receptor beta chain was determined in a study of cytotoxic CD8 clonotypes in ibrutinib-treated CLL. Assay used: immunoSEQ multiplex PCR; TCRdb lists only in-frame clones, some missing. The data show nearly 85,000 clones, around 75% seen once. CDR1 and CDR2 (germline): PRHDT, FYEKMQ (reference sequence). This CDR3 region has 19 residues. V trimming: 1 base; J trimming: 3 bases; junction bases outside the gene matches: 8. This material consisted of PBMCs, taken after 12 months of ibrutinib treatment. The clonotype comes from a human donor with chronic lymphocytic leukemia. The J gene is TRBJ2-2, the V gene TRBV13; 13 bases agree with TRBD2. The CDR3 sequence is CASSLARLAGGYHTGELFF. CDR3 in DNA: TGTGCCAGCAGCTTAGCCCGACTAGCGGGAGGATACCACACCGGGGAGCTGTTTTTT. Full variable domain (rest looked up from reference TRBV13 and TRBJ2-2): AAGVIQSPRHLIKEKRETATLKCYPIPRHDTVYWYQQGPGQDPQFLISFYEKMQSDKGSIPDRFSAQQFSDYHSELNMSSLELGDSALYFCASSLARLAGGYHTGELFFGEGSRLTVL.